One sample yielded the 29 T cell receptor beta chains listed below, sequenced in a study of T cells in Graves' hyperthyroidism and ophthalmopathy. Amplified regions were TCR beta CDR3 sequences from RNA transcripts. A first-round RT-PCR of the TCR CDR3 used the HTBI primer set. TCRdb re-called the multiplex PCR reads through MiXCR, storing one row per CDR3 protein. The sample holds roughly 580,000 distinct CDR3 sequences, just over 45% seen once. Specimen: peripheral blood or thyroid tissue (not recorded which). The source of these receptors is a woman younger than 30 with Graves' hyperthyroidism.

This clonotype was detected only a few times. The V gene is TRBV12-3 or TRBV12-4, the J gene TRBJ1-1, with 7 bases aligning to TRBD1. Trimming took 8 bases from V and 4 from J; bases not matched to a gene: 7. The length of the CDR3 is 13 residues. In DNA form, the CDR3 reads TGTGCCAGCCACGGACAGGTCGGCACTGAAGCTTTCTTT. Its translation is CASHGQVGTEAFF.

For this clonotype: A junction boundary mismatches the germline segment, possibly from a read error. This chain links TRBV12-3 or TRBV12-4 with TRBJ1-2; D is perhaps TRBD1 (6 bases). The length of the CDR3 is 11 residues. This CDR3 reads CASSRGGRLFF. The CDR3 coding sequence is TGTGCCAGCAGCCGGGGGGGGCGGTTGTTCTTC.

The J gene is TRBJ2-7, the V gene TRBV20-1; the match to TRBD2 covers 11 bases. This CDR3 comprises 14 residues. Germline-derived CDR1 and CDR2 are DFQATT and SNEGSKA (reference sequence). V shed 0 bases, J shed 2 bases, and the junction held 0 bases outside the gene matches. CDR3 protein: CSARETSGAYEQYF. DNA for the CDR3: TGCAGTGCTAGAGAGACTAGCGGGGCCTACGAGCAGTACTTC.

The genes are TRBV27 and TRBJ2-5, with 12 nucleotides matching TRBD2. Germline lookup yields CDR1 MNHEY and CDR2 SMNVEV (reference sequence). Losses at the gene ends were 5 bases for V and 7 bases for J; bases not matched to a gene: 14. This CDR3 is built from 17 residues. In nucleotides, the CDR3 is TGTGCCAGCAGTCCTTATACTAGCGGGAGGTCGCCAGGGACCCAGTACTTC. Amino acid sequence: CASSPYTSGRSPGTQYF.

The chain links TRBV6-6 to TRBJ1-2; D is unresolved. The CDR3 runs to 14 residues. V lost 2 bases, J lost 5 bases, and 12 bases lay in between. CDR1 MNHNY and CDR2 SVGAGI come from the germline V gene (reference sequence). The CDR3 loop is CASSYRGLKYGYTF. As DNA, the CDR3 is TGTGCCAGCAGTTACCGCGGACTCAAGTATGGCTACACCTTC.

CDR3 amino acids: CSTGAYSQPQHF. The CDR3, as DNA: TGCAGTACAGGGGCCTATAGTCAGCCCCAGCATTTT. This chain connects TRBV20-1 to TRBJ1-5, with 7 bases fitting TRBD1. CDR1 and CDR2 (germline): DFQATT, SNEGSKA (reference sequence). The CDR3 extends over 12 amino acids. V was clipped by 8 bases and J by 6 bases; unmatched bases: 7.

This clonotype was observed a handful of times. CDR3 loop: CASSSLRGEQYF. The DNA of the CDR3 is TGTGCCAGCAGTTCCCTCAGGGGCGAGCAGTACTTC. The V gene is TRBV12-3 or TRBV12-4, the J gene TRBJ2-7, with D perhaps TRBD1 (6 bases). The CDR3 totals 12 residues. V lost 4 bases and J 6 bases, leaving 10 bases between the germline ends.

The rearrangement links TRBV2 to TRBJ1-4, with D unresolved. Trimming took 2 bases from V and 0 from J, leaving 7 bases between them. From germline, CDR1 is SNHLY and CDR2 FYNNEI. CDR3 length equals 15 residues. The CDR3 spells CASSERAATNEKLFF. Here the CDR3 DNA reads TGTGCCAGCAGTGAAAGGGCAGCAACTAATGAAAAACTGTTTTTT.

Regarding this clonotype: The junction departs from germline at one end; a sequencing error may be responsible. The rearrangement links TRBV7-9 to TRBJ1-2; D is possibly TRBD1 (5 bases). Looked up from germline, CDR1 is SEHNR and CDR2 is FQNEAQ (reference sequence). CDR3 length: 16 amino acids. CDR3 nucleotides: TGCGCCAGCAGCCAGCGCCGGGGCAGCGCTAACTATGGCTACACCTTC. It is translated as CASSQRRGSANYGYTF.

The V call is TRBV7-9, the J call TRBJ1-1; 9 bases align to TRBD1. CDR1 and CDR2 from the germline V gene are SEHNR and FQNEAQ (reference sequence). The CDR3 extends over 15 amino acids. Losses at the gene ends were 3 bases for V and 6 bases for J; bases not matched to a gene: 8. The CDR3 region is CASSLWVGQGPEAFF. In DNA form, the CDR3 reads TGTGCCAGCAGCTTGTGGGTGGGACAGGGTCCTGAAGCTTTCTTT.

The sample holds a few counts of this clonotype. The chain employs TRBV5-6 and TRBJ1-2, with D uncertain. The CDR3 totals 11 residues. The V end was cut by 7 bases, the J end by 10 bases, with 14 bases between. Germline V gives CDR1 SGHDT, CDR2 YYEEEE. The CDR3 sequence: CASGWPLDYTF. As DNA, the CDR3 is TGTGCCAGCGGATGGCCCCTCGACTACACCTTC.

The rearrangement uses TRBV2 and TRBJ1-3; D might be TRBD1 (6 bases). This CDR3 region has 17 residues. The germline V gene has CDR1 SNHLY and CDR2 FYNNEI. V dropped 6 bases and J dropped 0 bases, with 18 bases sitting between them. The CDR3 loop reads CASSPEGDVNSGNTIYF. CDR3 in DNA: TGTGCCAGCAGCCCGGAGGGGGACGTGAACTCTGGAAACACCATATATTTT. Filled out from reference TRBV2 and TRBJ1-3, the complete variable domain reads EPEVTQTPSHQVTQMGQEVILRCVPISNHLYFYWYRQILGQKVEFLVSFYNNEISEKSEIFDDQFSVERPDGSNFTLKIRSTKLEDSAMYFCASSPEGDVNSGNTIYFGEGSWLTVV.

This clonotype was recorded at least ten times. The V gene is TRBV7-2, the J gene TRBJ2-5, with D possibly being TRBD2 (5 bases). CDR3 size: 13 residues. Deletions cut 3 bases from V and 7 bases from J, with 12 bases between. CDR1 and CDR2 (germline): SGHTA, FQGNSA. This CDR3 is CASSLDSLGTQYF. In nucleotides, the CDR3 is TGTGCCAGCAGCTTGGACTCCCTGGGGACCCAGTACTTC.

Many counts were recorded for this clonotype. This chain joins TRBV7-2 and TRBJ2-5, with D unclear. Per germline, CDR1 SGHTA and CDR2 FQGNSA. The V end lost 3 bases, the J end lost 5 bases, and 7 bases lay between the germline ends. The CDR3 is 12 residues long. This chain's CDR3 is CASSFPQETQYF. In DNA form, the CDR3 reads TGTGCCAGCAGCTTTCCACAGGAGACCCAGTACTTC. The full variable domain, its missing parts supplied by reference TRBV7-2 and TRBJ2-5, is GAGVSQSPSNKVTEKGKDVELRCDPISGHTALYWYRQSLGQGLEFLIYFQGNSAPDKSGLPSDRFSAERTGGSVSTLTIQRTQQEDSAVYLCASSFPQETQYFGPGTRLLVL.

This clonotype was seen more than once but under ten times. The chain links TRBV27 to TRBJ1-5, with 9 bases that match TRBD1. The CDR3 is 14 residues long. Germline lookup yields CDR1 MNHEY and CDR2 SMNVEV (reference sequence). V trimming: 4 bases; J trimming: 8 bases; junction bases outside the gene matches: 6. CDR3 in DNA: TGTGCCAGCAGTTCGGGACAGGGTCTGGAGCCCCAGCATTTT. It specifies CASSSGQGLEPQHF.

This clonotype occurred a few times. The CDR3 sequence is CASSLVSGAYGYTF. CDR3 nucleotide sequence: TGTGCCAGCAGCTTAGTTTCAGGAGCCTATGGCTACACCTTC. V usage is TRBV7-8 and J usage is TRBJ1-2; D is undetermined. This CDR3 is built from 14 residues. The ends were cut back, 1 base at V and 4 bases at J, with 10 bases in the middle. Germline values: CDR1 SGHVS, CDR2 FQNEAQ. Together with reference TRBV7-8 and TRBJ1-2, the CDR3 gives the full variable domain: GAGVSQSPRYKVAKRGQDVALRCDPISGHVSLFWYQQALGQGPEFLTYFQNEAQLDKSGLPSDRFFAERPEGSVSTLKIQRTQQEDSAVYLCASSLVSGAYGYTFGSGTRLTVV.

This clonotype was observed at least ten times. The chain has TRBV10-3 and TRBJ1-1; D is perhaps TRBD1 (5 bases). Looked up from germline, CDR1 is ENHRY and CDR2 is SYGVKD. The CDR3 is made up of 15 amino acids. Trimming cost V 0 bases and J 1 base, with 9 bases left between them. The CDR3 coding sequence is TGTGCCATCAGTGAGTCGGGGCAGGGGAACACTGAAGCTTTCTTT. Translated: CAISESGQGNTEAFF.

This clonotype has just a few counts. V and J are TRBV20-1 and TRBJ1-1; D not certain. The CDR3 contains 13 residues. Germline CDR1 and CDR2: DFQATT and SNEGSKA (reference sequence). The germline V and J ends were trimmed by 6 bases and 1 base, with 12 bases remaining between them. CDR3 in DNA: TGCAGTGCCCCCCGGCCCCCGAACACTGAAGCTTTCTTT. This encodes CSAPRPPNTEAFF.

The chain uses TRBV25-1 and TRBJ2-7; 12 nucleotides match TRBD2. CDR3 length equals 15 residues. Looked up from germline, CDR1 is MGHDK and CDR2 is SYGVNS. The ends lost 6 bases at V and 2 bases at J; junction bases unmatched: 5. In DNA, the CDR3 is TGTGCCAGCAGCTGGACTAGCGGGAATGCCTACGAGCAGTACTTC. It is translated as CASSWTSGNAYEQYF.

This clonotype has only a few counts. V usage is TRBV20-1 and J usage is TRBJ2-2; D gene ambiguous. CDR1 DFQATT and CDR2 SNEGSKA come from the germline V gene (reference sequence). Trimming removed 3 bases at V and 3 bases at J, with 8 bases between. The CDR3 has 13 amino acids. The CDR3 nucleotides read TGCAGTGCTAGGAGGCTAGACACCGGGGAGCTGTTTTTT. Its translation: CSARRLDTGELFF.

This clonotype was seen a few times. V usage is TRBV5-1 and J usage is TRBJ2-2; D is unresolved. The V gene's germline CDR1 is SGHRS and CDR2 YFSETQ. The CDR3 covers 13 residues. Trimming cost V 4 bases and J 6 bases, with 10 bases left between them. CDR3 sequence: CASSLDVAGELFF. The CDR3 bases are TGCGCCAGCAGCCTGGACGTGGCCGGGGAGCTGTTTTTT. Using reference TRBV5-1 and TRBJ2-2 for the parts outside the CDR3, the full variable domain is KAGVTQTPRYLIKTRGQQVTLSCSPISGHRSVSWYQQTPGQGLQFLFEYFSETQRNKGNFPGRFSGRQFSNSRSEMNVSTLELGDSALYLCASSLDVAGELFFGEGSRLTVL.

This clonotype was seen many times. The chain links TRBV10-3 to TRBJ1-2; 7 nucleotides align to TRBD1. The CDR3 is 13 amino acids. Germline CDR1 ENHRY, CDR2 SYGVKD. V trimming: 2 bases; J trimming: 4 bases; junction bases outside the gene matches: 1. This chain's CDR3 is CAISERQGYGYTF. CDR3 nucleotide sequence: TGTGCCATCAGTGAGCGACAGGGCTATGGCTACACCTTC.

A note on this clonotype: A read error may explain this, as a much larger clone is one base away. V and J are TRBV15 and TRBJ2-2; no reliable D call. The germline CDR1 and CDR2 sequences are LNHNV and YYDKDF (reference sequence). There are 13 residues in the CDR3. The CDR3 loop is CAASPINTGELFF. In DNA form, the CDR3 reads TGTGCCGCCAGCCCCATAAACACCGGGGAGCTGTTTTTT. The whole variable domain, filled in from reference TRBV15 and TRBJ2-2, reads DAMVIQNPRYQVTQFGKPVTLSCSQTLNHNVMYWYQQKSSQAPKLLFHYYDKDFNNEADTPDNFQSRRPNTSFCFLDIRSPGLGDTAMYLCAASPINTGELFFGEGSRLTVL.

The chain recombines TRBV2 with TRBJ2-2; D possibly matches TRBD1 or TRBD2 (5 bases each). V lost 6 bases, J lost 5 bases, and 22 bases lay in between. Germline CDR1 reads SNHLY; CDR2 reads FYNNEI. The CDR3 runs 17 residues. The CDR3 nucleotides read TGTGCCAGCAGCGAATCCGGGACCGCTTTGGGGACCGGGGAGCTGTTTTTT. Its protein is CASSESGTALGTGELFF.

The chain is built from TRBV25-1 and TRBJ2-7; D possibly matches TRBD1 or TRBD2 (5 bases each). The germline V gene encodes CDR1 MGHDK and CDR2 SYGVNS. V was clipped by 8 bases and J by 2 bases, with 10 bases between them. The CDR3 sequence is 12 residues long. Written as DNA, the CDR3 is TGTGCCAGCTACGGGACCCCCTACGAGCAGTACTTC. This gives the protein CASYGTPYEQYF.

This clonotype was observed a single time. The chain combines TRBV19 with TRBJ1-5, with 10 bases lining up with TRBD1. The V and J ends lost 10 bases and 3 bases, in that order; junction bases with no gene match: 3. This CDR3 has 13 amino acids. Germline values: CDR1 LNHDA, CDR2 SQIVND (reference sequence). The CDR3: CATGTGANQPQHF. CDR3 DNA sequence: TGTGCCACCGGGACAGGGGCCAATCAGCCCCAGCATTTT.

This clonotype turned up a few times. J is TRBJ2-2 and V is TRBV20-1; D tentatively fits TRBD1 or TRBD2 (5 bases each). Deletions cut 1 base from V and 0 bases from J, with 12 bases between. The CDR3 covers 16 residues. CDR1 DFQATT and CDR2 SNEGSKA come from the germline V gene (reference sequence). The CDR3 here is CSARGPGHANTGELFF. The CDR3 coding sequence is TGCAGTGCTAGAGGCCCGGGGCACGCGAACACCGGGGAGCTGTTTTTT.

For this clonotype: The junction does not match germline at one end; this may be a read error. The chain couples TRBV20-1 to TRBJ1-1; perhaps TRBD1 as D (5 bases). The CDR3 is 13 amino acids. Germline V gene data show CDR1 as DFQATT and CDR2 as SNEGSKA (reference sequence). In nucleotides, the CDR3 is TGCAGTGCTAGAGTTCGGGACGAACTCGAAGCTCTCTTT. This translates into CSARVRDELEALF.

This clonotype was observed a few times. The rearrangement uses TRBV20-1 and TRBJ2-7; 7 bases match TRBD1. The CDR3 loop spans 15 amino acids. The trim removed 4 bases at V and 6 bases at J, leaving 15 bases unmatched. CDR1 DFQATT and CDR2 SNEGSKA come from the germline V gene (reference sequence). The CDR3 loop reads CSATAVGGQSLEQYF. Written as DNA, the CDR3 is TGCAGTGCTACAGCCGTAGGGGGACAGTCGCTCGAGCAGTACTTC.